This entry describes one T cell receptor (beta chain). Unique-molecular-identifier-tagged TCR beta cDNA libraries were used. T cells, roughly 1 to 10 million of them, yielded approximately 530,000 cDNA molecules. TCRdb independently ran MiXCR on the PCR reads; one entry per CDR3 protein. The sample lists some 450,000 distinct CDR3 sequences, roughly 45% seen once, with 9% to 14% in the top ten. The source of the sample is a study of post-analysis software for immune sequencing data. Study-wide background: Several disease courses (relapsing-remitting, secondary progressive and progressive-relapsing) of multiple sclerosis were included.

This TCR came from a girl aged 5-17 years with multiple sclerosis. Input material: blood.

In nucleotides, the CDR3 is TGTGCCAGCAGTTACTTGCTCGGGGGGGTCACTGAAGCTTTCTTT. The encoded protein is CASSYLLGGVTEAFF. The gene calls are TRBV6-6 and TRBJ1-1; tentative D call: TRBD1 (5 bases). In germline, CDR1 is MNHNY, CDR2 SVGAGI (reference sequence). V was cut by 1 base and J by 4 bases, with 13 bases left in between. This CDR3 comprises 15 residues.